A single sample is the source of the 26 T cell receptor beta chains below, sequenced in a study of beta chain features in type 1 diabetes. The study reverse transcribed the entire isolated RNA, so it sequenced expressed TCRB transcripts. Sequencing was performed with immunoSEQ multiplex PCR; in TCRdb, only in-frame clones are kept and a portion is missing. The top ten hold about 0.025% of the sample, which has 850,000 to 900,000 clones, roughly 15% seen once. Material for sequencing was naive CD4+ T cells from blood. These receptors all stem from a woman aged 18-29 years in good health.

This clone was detected a few times. This chain connects TRBV28 to TRBJ2-7; D is possibly TRBD2 (6 bases). The CDR3 runs to 15 residues. The germline gives CDR1 MDHEN, CDR2 SYDVKM. The ends were cut back, 7 bases at V and 0 bases at J, with 16 bases in the middle. The CDR3 spells CASTPMGRSSYEQYF. Written as DNA, the CDR3 is TGTGCCAGCACCCCCATGGGGAGGAGCTCCTACGAGCAGTACTTC.

The CDR3 reads CASSLGLAGAEQYF. The CDR3 coding sequence is TGTGCCAGCAGCTTAGGGCTAGCGGGAGCCGAGCAGTACTTC. V and J are TRBV7-2 and TRBJ2-7; TRBD2 aligns across 10 bases. This CDR3 is built from 14 residues. The J segment lost 6 bases and the V segment lost 1 base, leaving 3 bases of the junction unmatched. CDR1 and CDR2 (germline): SGHTA, FQGNSA.

This chain uses TRBV7-9 with TRBJ1-5; no firm D call. CDR3 length: 13 amino acids. The germline CDR1 and CDR2 sequences are SEHNR and FQNEAQ (reference sequence). V gave up 1 base and J gave up 5 bases, with 6 bases separating them. The CDR3 here is CASSLDRYQPQHF. CDR3 DNA: TGTGCCAGCAGCTTAGATCGTTATCAGCCCCAGCATTTT.

The V call is TRBV13, the J call TRBJ2-3; D gene ambiguous. This CDR3 spans 13 amino acids. V gave up 1 base and J gave up 6 bases, with 8 bases separating them. Germline CDR1 reads PRHDT; CDR2 reads FYEKMQ (reference sequence). CDR3 DNA: TGTGCCAGCAGCTTAGCCTCCGGTGATACGCAGTATTTT. This encodes CASSLASGDTQYF. The complete variable domain, with remaining parts taken from reference TRBV13 and TRBJ2-3, reads AAGVIQSPRHLIKEKRETATLKCYPIPRHDTVYWYQQGPGQDPQFLISFYEKMQSDKGSIPDRFSAQQFSDYHSELNMSSLELGDSALYFCASSLASGDTQYFGPGTRLTVL.

This clone was seen more than once but under ten times. The chain carries TRBV15 and TRBJ2-3; D might be TRBD2 (5 bases). Trimming removed 7 bases from V and 6 bases from J, with 14 bases in between. Per the germline V gene, CDR1 is LNHNV and CDR2 is YYDKDF (reference sequence). This CDR3 comprises 13 residues. CDR3 sequence reads: CATTRDVYDTQYF. The CDR3 DNA follows: TGTGCCACCACCCGGGATGTGTACGATACGCAGTATTTT.

In this sample, this clone turned up a few times. Other DNA sequences in the same sample also yield this CDR3. The rearrangement links TRBV7-9 to TRBJ2-3; the D gene could be TRBD1 or TRBD2 (5 bases each). The CDR3 loop spans 14 amino acids. Germline loops: CDR1 SEHNR, CDR2 FQNEAQ (reference sequence). V lost 1 base and J 4 bases, leaving 9 bases between the germline ends. CDR3 bases: TGTGCCAGCAGCTTAGTCGGGGCCTCAGATACGCAGTATTTT. This sequence encodes CASSLVGASDTQYF.

This clone has only a few counts. This sequence joins TRBV27 and TRBJ2-5; D may be TRBD2 (5 bases). The CDR3 contains 14 residues. The V and J ends lost 5 bases and 5 bases respectively, with 15 bases between them. Germline-derived CDR1 and CDR2 are MNHEY and SMNVEV (reference sequence). In DNA, the CDR3 is TGTGCCAGCAGTCCCCGAGGGCGACGCGAGACCCAGTACTTC. As protein: CASSPRGRRETQYF.

V and J are TRBV28 and TRBJ2-7; D might be TRBD2 (5 bases). V was pared by 6 bases and J by 5 bases, with 14 bases between. The CDR3 extends over 13 amino acids. Looked up from germline, CDR1 is MDHEN and CDR2 is SYDVKM. The CDR3 loop is CASRPDGVHEQYF. In DNA form, the CDR3 reads TGTGCCAGCAGACCGGACGGGGTACACGAGCAGTACTTC.

This clone was detected only a few times. This chain uses TRBV18 with TRBJ2-3, with 10 nucleotides matching TRBD2. V lost 0 bases, J lost 8 bases, and 5 bases stayed unmatched. Germline assignment: CDR1 KGHSH and CDR2 LQKENI. CDR3 size: 15 residues. The DNA of the CDR3 is TGTGCCAGCTCACCACCAGCGGGAGGGCCGGGTACGCAGTATTTT. As protein: CASSPPAGGPGTQYF.

This clone was found a few times. This chain joins TRBV12-5 and TRBJ2-1, with a weak D call TRBD1 (6 bases). This CDR3 has 18 amino acids. The germline V gene encodes CDR1 LGHNT and CDR2 FRNRAP. V was pared by 3 bases and J by 4 bases, with 22 bases between. The CDR3 DNA reads TGTGCTAGTGGTTTCGGGGCCCCCGGGACACGAGGGTACAATGAGCAGTTCTTC. Amino acid sequence: CASGFGAPGTRGYNEQFF. The full variable domain, completed using reference TRBV12-5 and TRBJ2-1, is DARVTQTPRHKVTEMGQEVTMRCQPILGHNTVFWYRQTMMQGLELLAYFRNRAPLDDSGMPKDRFSAEMPDATLATLKIQPSEPRDSAVYFCASGFGAPGTRGYNEQFFGPGTRLTVL.

This clone was picked up a small number of times. The V gene is TRBV10-3, the J gene TRBJ2-7; TRBD1 matches at 7 bases. The CDR3 has 13 amino acids. J was trimmed by 2 bases and V by 10 bases; bases with no gene match: 8. CDR1 ENHRY and CDR2 SYGVKD come from the germline V gene. The CDR3 DNA is TGTGCCAGCCGACAGGGTTCGACCTACGAGCAGTACTTC. Translation: CASRQGSTYEQYF.

This clone was counted between two and nine times. V is TRBV7-2 and J is TRBJ2-3; 14 nucleotides match TRBD2. The V segment lost 5 bases and the J segment 5 bases; nucleotides outside the gene matches: 9. Germline V gene sequence: CDR1 SGHTA, CDR2 FQGNSA. The CDR3 sequence is 17 residues long. The CDR3 region is CASSPRLAGGQGDTQYF. The CDR3 coding sequence is TGTGCCAGCAGCCCCAGACTAGCGGGAGGGCAGGGAGATACGCAGTATTTT.

This clone showed up just a few times. The chain joins TRBV7-2 to TRBJ2-7; perhaps D is TRBD1 or TRBD2 (5 bases each). V lost 5 bases and J lost 2, with 13 bases in between. Germline CDR1 is SGHTA and CDR2 is FQGNSA. The CDR3 consists of 14 residues. CDR3 DNA sequence: TGTGCCAGCAGCCCAAGGGACGGAGCCTACGAGCAGTACTTC. Amino acids: CASSPRDGAYEQYF.

The V gene is TRBV7-2, the J gene TRBJ2-7; 7 bases are shared with TRBD2. Germline V lookup: CDR1 SGHTA, CDR2 FQGNSA. CDR3 size: 17 residues. Trimming cost V 1 base and J 3 bases; bases outside gene matches: 12. In nucleotides, the CDR3 is TGTGCCAGCAGCTTAGTCATCCCGGCGGGAGTCGTCTACGAGCAGTACTTC. Its translation: CASSLVIPAGVVYEQYF. Variable domain in full (rest from reference TRBV7-2 and TRBJ2-7): GAGVSQSPSNKVTEKGKDVELRCDPISGHTALYWYRQSLGQGLEFLIYFQGNSAPDKSGLPSDRFSAERTGGSVSTLTIQRTQQEDSAVYLCASSLVIPAGVVYEQYFGPGTRLTVT.

V gene TRBV2 combines with J gene TRBJ1-3; possible D gene TRBD1, 5 bases. The V and J ends lost 6 bases and 0 bases respectively, with 18 bases between them. The CDR3 runs 17 residues. Germline values: CDR1 SNHLY, CDR2 FYNNEI. The CDR3 loop reads CASSEADQGRSGNTIYF. Here the CDR3 DNA reads TGTGCCAGCAGCGAGGCCGATCAGGGACGCTCTGGAAACACCATATATTTT.

This chain joins TRBV29-1 and TRBJ2-5; 7 bases map to TRBD1. V shed 6 bases and J 1 base; nucleotides not matched to a gene: 8. Germline V lookup: CDR1 SQVTM, CDR2 ANQGSEA. The CDR3 consists of 14 residues. The CDR3 bases are TGCAGCGTCGTTCCGGGACAGCGCCAAGAGACCCAGTACTTC. Translating gives CSVVPGQRQETQYF.

The rearrangement links TRBV4-1 to TRBJ1-5; no reliable D call. Germline values: CDR1 MGHRA, CDR2 YSYEKL. Deletions cut 1 base from V and 4 bases from J, with 14 bases between. This CDR3 contains 16 residues. The CDR3 loop is CASSQGLGLFNQPQHF. The CDR3 bases are TGCGCCAGCAGCCAAGGGCTAGGTCTTTTTAATCAGCCCCAGCATTTT.

The chain couples TRBV2 to TRBJ2-5, with 7 bases that match TRBD1. The CDR3 extends over 14 amino acids. The germline CDR1 and CDR2 sequences are SNHLY and FYNNEI. Trimming at V came to 5 bases and at J to 1 base, leaving 4 bases not matched to a gene. Here the CDR3 DNA reads TGTGCCAGCAGTTGGCAGGGGGTCCAAGAGACCCAGTACTTC. The encoded protein is CASSWQGVQETQYF.

As regards this clone: The sample holds other DNA sequences that translate to the same CDR3. The chain links TRBV7-2 to TRBJ2-5, with no clear D. CDR1 is SGHTA and CDR2 is FQGNSA in the germline V gene. This CDR3 has 12 amino acids. V dropped 2 bases and J dropped 5 bases, with 6 bases sitting between them. The CDR3 loop is CASSLRRETQYF. The DNA for the CDR3 is TGTGCCAGCAGCTTAAGACGGGAGACCCAGTACTTC.

This clone was detected only a few times. The rearrangement joins TRBV18 to TRBJ2-7; TRBD2 might be the D (6 bases). Trimming pared 2 bases from V and 0 bases from J, leaving 11 bases between. The CDR3 is 15 residues long. From germline, CDR1 is KGHSH and CDR2 LQKENI. Here the CDR3 DNA reads TGTGCCAGCTCACCAGCGGGGATCCTCTCCTACGAGCAGTACTTC. Translating gives CASSPAGILSYEQYF.

The V and J genes are TRBV11-1 and TRBJ2-2; weak D call: TRBD2 (6 bases). V gave up 1 base and J gave up 2 bases, with 11 bases separating them. The CDR3 has 16 residues. The germline gives CDR1 SGHAT, CDR2 FQDESV (reference sequence). The CDR3 sequence: CASSLVVAANTGELFF. CDR3 in DNA: TGTGCCAGCAGCTTAGTTGTAGCGGCTAACACCGGGGAGCTGTTTTTT. Using reference TRBV11-1 and TRBJ2-2 for the parts outside the CDR3, the full variable domain is EAEVAQSPRYKITEKSQAVAFWCDPISGHATLYWYRQILGQGPELLVQFQDESVVDDSQLPKDRFSAERLKGVDSTLKIQPAELGDSAMYLCASSLVVAANTGELFFGEGSRLTVL.

The J gene is TRBJ1-5, the V gene TRBV28; D gene uncertain. Trimming left V 5 bases short and J 13 bases short, with 12 bases between. The CDR3 is made up of 11 amino acids. Germline V CDR1 and CDR2: MDHEN, SYDVKM. The chain's CDR3 is CASSTTGTQHF. CDR3 bases: TGTGCCAGCAGTACCACGGGAACACAGCATTTT.

In the case of this clone: This specimen includes other DNA sequences encoding the same CDR3. This sequence joins TRBV7-2 and TRBJ2-6; D is unclear. V gave up 1 base and J gave up 1 base, with 2 bases separating them. Germline loops: CDR1 SGHTA, CDR2 FQGNSA. The CDR3 totals 14 residues. The CDR3 DNA reads as TGTGCCAGCAGCTTAGTGTCTGGGGCCAACGTCCTGACTTTC. This codes for CASSLVSGANVLTF. Full variable domain (missing parts from reference TRBV7-2 and TRBJ2-6): GAGVSQSPSNKVTEKGKDVELRCDPISGHTALYWYRQSLGQGLEFLIYFQGNSAPDKSGLPSDRFSAERTGGSVSTLTIQRTQQEDSAVYLCASSLVSGANVLTFGAGSRLTVL.

This rearrangement joins TRBV6-1 to TRBJ2-5, with D hard to call. The CDR3 contains 13 residues. The V gene's germline CDR1 is MNHNS and CDR2 SASEGT. Trimming shortened V by 6 bases and J by 2 bases, and 10 bases separated the two germline ends. The CDR3 DNA reads TGTGCCAGCAGGGCTTGGGCGCAAGAGACCCAGTACTTC. Its translation is CASRAWAQETQYF.

The chain carries TRBV14 and TRBJ2-5; TRBD2 might be the D (5 bases). Trimming shortened V by 1 base and J by 4 bases, and 13 bases separated the two germline ends. The CDR3 contains 15 residues. Germline lookup yields CDR1 SGHDN and CDR2 FVKESK. The CDR3: CASSQVATRLETQYF. The CDR3 DNA reads TGTGCCAGCAGCCAAGTGGCAACTAGGTTAGAGACCCAGTACTTC.

The chain combines TRBV6-6 with TRBJ1-2; D possibly corresponds to TRBD1 (6 bases). Germline V gives CDR1 MNHNY, CDR2 SVGAGI (reference sequence). The V end lost 2 bases, the J end lost 3 bases, and 16 bases lay between the germline ends. This CDR3 is built from 16 residues. This chain's CDR3 is CASSYPAGGPDYGYTF. For the CDR3, the DNA is TGTGCCAGCAGTTACCCGGCGGGGGGGCCCGACTATGGCTACACCTTC.